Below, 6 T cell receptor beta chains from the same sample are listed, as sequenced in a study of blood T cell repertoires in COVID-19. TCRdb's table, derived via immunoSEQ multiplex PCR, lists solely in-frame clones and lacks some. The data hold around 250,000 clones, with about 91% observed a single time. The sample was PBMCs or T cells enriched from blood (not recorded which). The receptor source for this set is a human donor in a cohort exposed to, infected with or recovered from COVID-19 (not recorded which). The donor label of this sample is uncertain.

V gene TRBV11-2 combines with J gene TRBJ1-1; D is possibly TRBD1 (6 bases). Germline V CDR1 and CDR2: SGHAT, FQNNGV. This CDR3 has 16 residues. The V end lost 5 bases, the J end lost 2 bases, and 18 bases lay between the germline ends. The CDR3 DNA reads TGTGCCAGCAGCCGGAGAGGACAGCAAAGTAACACTGAAGCTTTCTTT. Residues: CASSRRGQQSNTEAFF.

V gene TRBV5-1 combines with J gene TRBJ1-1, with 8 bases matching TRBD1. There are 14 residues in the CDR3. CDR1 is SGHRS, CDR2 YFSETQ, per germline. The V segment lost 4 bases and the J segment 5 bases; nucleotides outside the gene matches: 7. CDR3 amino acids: CASSPDRVETEAFF. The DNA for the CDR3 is TGCGCCAGCAGCCCGGACAGGGTTGAGACTGAAGCTTTCTTT.

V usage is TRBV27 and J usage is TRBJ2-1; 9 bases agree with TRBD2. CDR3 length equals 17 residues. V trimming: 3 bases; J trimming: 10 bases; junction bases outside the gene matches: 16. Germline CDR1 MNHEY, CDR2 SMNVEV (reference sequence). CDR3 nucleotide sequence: TGTGCCAGCAGTTTTCTGACGGGACTAGCCCTCGGATTGGAGCAGTTCTTC. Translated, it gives CASSFLTGLALGLEQFF.

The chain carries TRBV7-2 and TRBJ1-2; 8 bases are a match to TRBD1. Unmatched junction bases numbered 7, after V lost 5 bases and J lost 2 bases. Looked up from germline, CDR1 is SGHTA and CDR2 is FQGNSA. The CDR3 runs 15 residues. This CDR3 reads CASSPTGQVNYGYTF. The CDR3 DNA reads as TGTGCCAGCAGCCCTACGGGACAGGTGAACTATGGCTACACCTTC.

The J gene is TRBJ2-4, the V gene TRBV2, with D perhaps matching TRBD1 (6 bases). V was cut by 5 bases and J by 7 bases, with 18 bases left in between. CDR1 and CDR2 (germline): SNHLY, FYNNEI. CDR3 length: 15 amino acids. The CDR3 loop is CASSPSRDIKNIQYF. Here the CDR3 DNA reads TGTGCCAGCAGTCCGAGCCGGGACATCAAGAACATTCAGTACTTC.

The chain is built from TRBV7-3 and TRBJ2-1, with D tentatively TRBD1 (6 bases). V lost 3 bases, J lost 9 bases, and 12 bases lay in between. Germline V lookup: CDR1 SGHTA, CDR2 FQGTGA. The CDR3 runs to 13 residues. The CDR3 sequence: CASSLDSNREQFF. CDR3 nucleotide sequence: TGTGCCAGCAGCTTGGACAGTAATCGTGAGCAGTTCTTC.